The 10 T cell receptor beta chains listed next were all sequenced from one sample in a study of CD8 T cells in ankylosing spondylitis. TCRdb re-analysed the 5' RACE reads in MiXCR, keeping a single row per CDR3 protein. This table holds approximately 540,000 distinct CDR3 sequences, about 13% found once. Their recognized antigens are unknown. Study results and caveats: A TCR beta motif of eight highly homologous variants appeared characteristic of ankylosing spondylitis blood.

Sequencing was carried out using blood, either unsorted or a sorted T cell fraction (not recorded which). Receptors were obtained from a male donor with ankylosing spondylitis.

V is TRBV7-9 and J is TRBJ2-2; 8 nucleotides line up with TRBD2. The CDR3 length is 15 residues. The germline gives CDR1 SEHNR, CDR2 FQNEAQ (reference sequence). The trim removed 5 bases at V and 4 bases at J, leaving 6 bases unmatched. The CDR3 DNA sequence: TGTGCCAGCAGCCTAGGAGCGGGAGTCACCGGGGAGCTGTTTTTT. Translating it yields CASSLGAGVTGELFF.

The genes are TRBV5-1 and TRBJ2-1, with 14 bases identical to TRBD2. V lost 0 bases, J lost 9 bases, and 5 bases stayed unmatched. CDR1 is SGHRS, CDR2 YFSETQ, per germline. The CDR3 is made up of 16 amino acids. The CDR3 region is CASSLVGTSGSSEQFF. The CDR3 region has the DNA TGCGCCAGCAGCTTGGTAGGGACTAGCGGGAGTAGTGAGCAGTTCTTC.

The chain joins TRBV7-2 to TRBJ2-1; TRBD2 agrees at 10 bases. Germline V gene data show CDR1 as SGHTA and CDR2 as FQGNSA. The V segment lost 1 base and the J segment 6 bases; nucleotides outside the gene matches: 3. The CDR3 loop spans 15 amino acids. CDR3 amino acids: CASSLVASGGNEQFF. The CDR3 DNA is TGTGCCAGCAGCTTAGTGGCTAGCGGGGGCAATGAGCAGTTCTTC. The entire variable domain, with the rest obtained from reference TRBV7-2 and TRBJ2-1, is as follows: GAGVSQSPSNKVTEKGKDVELRCDPISGHTALYWYRQSLGQGLEFLIYFQGNSAPDKSGLPSDRFSAERTGGSVSTLTIQRTQQEDSAVYLCASSLVASGGNEQFFGPGTRLTVL.

V and J are TRBV3-1 and TRBJ2-1; 9 positions match TRBD1. Germline CDR1 and CDR2: LGHDT and YNNKEL (reference sequence). This CDR3 is 17 amino acids long. Trimming cost V 5 bases and J 4 bases; bases outside gene matches: 12. The CDR3 nucleotides are TGTGCCAGCAGCTTCAGGACAGGGGCTACCCTTTACAATGAGCAGTTCTTC. Translation gives CASSFRTGATLYNEQFF.

This clonotype was detected a few times. The J gene is TRBJ1-1, the V gene TRBV3-1; the D is unclear. The CDR3 extends over 14 amino acids. Looked up from germline, CDR1 is LGHDT and CDR2 is YNNKEL (reference sequence). V lost 0 bases to trimming and J lost 7 bases, with 12 bases between them. CDR3 nucleotides: TGTGCCAGCAGCCAAGATTTGGACCGTTATGAAGCTTTCTTT. Translation: CASSQDLDRYEAFF.

CDR3 amino acids: CSATNRGRIQETQYF. The CDR3 nucleotides read TGCAGTGCAACCAACAGGGGTAGAATCCAAGAGACCCAGTACTTC. The V call is TRBV20-1, the J call TRBJ2-5; 7 bases are shared with TRBD1. CDR1 DFQATT and CDR2 SNEGSKA come from the germline V gene (reference sequence). The CDR3 spans 15 residues. Trimming cost V 6 bases and J 1 base; bases outside gene matches: 11.

Here the CDR3 DNA reads TGCAGCGTTGGTGGGGACAGGGGCAATTATGAGCAGTTCTTC. Translating it yields CSVGGDRGNYEQFF. The rearrangement uses TRBV29-1 and TRBJ2-1; 10 bases map to TRBD1. Unmatched junction bases numbered 8, after V lost 4 bases and J lost 8 bases. The CDR3 consists of 14 residues. The V gene's germline CDR1 is SQVTM and CDR2 ANQGSEA.

The rearrangement uses TRBV20-1 and TRBJ2-3; TRBD2 matches at 9 bases. CDR1 and CDR2 (germline): DFQATT, SNEGSKA (reference sequence). The trim removed 4 bases at V and 2 bases at J, leaving 4 bases unmatched. The CDR3 has 14 amino acids. The CDR3 reads CSAILAGDTDTQYF. DNA of the CDR3: TGCAGTGCTATACTAGCGGGTGACACAGATACGCAGTATTTT.

This clonotype has ten or more counts. The rearrangement joins TRBV5-1 to TRBJ2-3; 7 bases fit TRBD2. The CDR3 runs 16 residues. Germline CDR1 SGHRS, CDR2 YFSETQ. V lost 4 bases to trimming and J lost 1 base; unmatched junction nucleotides: 9. CDR3 DNA sequence: TGCGCCAGCAGCCATAAGACTAGCCAAGGCACAGATACGCAGTATTTT. Translated: CASSHKTSQGTDTQYF.

This clonotype was seen a handful of times. This rearrangement joins TRBV12-3 or TRBV12-4 to TRBJ2-5; 7 positions match TRBD2. V shed 7 bases and J 5 bases; nucleotides not matched to a gene: 10. The CDR3 sequence is 14 residues long. CDR3 bases: TGTGCCAGCACCCGGAGCTCCGGGGGGGAGACCCAGTACTTC. Translation: CASTRSSGGETQYF.